These 9 T cell receptor beta chains originate from one sample sequenced in a study of T cells of healthy individuals. TCRdb itself ran the 5' RACE reads through MiXCR, one entry per CDR3 protein. The sample shows approximately 100,000 distinct CDR3 sequences, under 20% of them seen only once. These receptors were taken from a human donor in good health.

This clonotype was recorded a few times. This sequence joins TRBV29-1 and TRBJ2-1, with D unclear. CDR3 length: 13 amino acids. From germline, CDR1 is SQVTM and CDR2 ANQGSEA. Deletions cut 7 bases from V and 5 bases from J, with 15 bases between. The CDR3 is CSAGPRIDNEQFF. The DNA for the CDR3 is TGCAGCGCCGGACCGAGGATTGACAATGAGCAGTTCTTC.

This chain joins TRBV12-3 or TRBV12-4 and TRBJ2-4; 10 bases map to TRBD2. The CDR3 has 14 residues. V lost 7 bases and J lost 5; bases outside the gene matches: 5. As DNA, the CDR3 is TGTGCCAGCAATCTAGGACTAGCGGAAAACATTCAGTACTTC. Its translation is CASNLGLAENIQYF.

This clonotype appeared a few times. The chain employs TRBV5-1 and TRBJ2-5; TRBD2 matches at 14 bases. Germline CDR1 reads SGHRS; CDR2 reads YFSETQ. V lost 3 bases and J lost 3; bases outside the gene matches: 16. The CDR3 spans 20 residues. The CDR3 nucleotides read TGCGCCAGCAGCTCCAAACTTCCGGGACTAGCGGGAGTTTCGGAAGAGACCCAGTACTTC. It codes for CASSSKLPGLAGVSEETQYF.

The rearrangement uses TRBV5-1 and TRBJ2-1; 7 bases match TRBD2. This CDR3 spans 15 amino acids. With V trimmed by 0 bases and J by 4 bases, 4 bases remained unmatched. Germline CDR1 and CDR2: SGHRS and YFSETQ. The CDR3 region has the DNA TGCGCCAGCAGCTTGGGCGGGGGAGGATACAATGAGCAGTTCTTC. Its protein product is CASSLGGGGYNEQFF. The entire variable domain, with the rest obtained from reference TRBV5-1 and TRBJ2-1, is as follows: KAGVTQTPRYLIKTRGQQVTLSCSPISGHRSVSWYQQTPGQGLQFLFEYFSETQRNKGNFPGRFSGRQFSNSRSEMNVSTLELGDSALYLCASSLGGGGYNEQFFGPGTRLTVL.

This clonotype was recorded at least ten times. The chain recombines TRBV4-2 with TRBJ2-7, with 11 bases that match TRBD1. V was pared by 2 bases and J by 3 bases, with 6 bases of the junction left unmatched. This CDR3 is built from 16 residues. Germline V gene data show CDR1 as LGHNA and CDR2 as YNFKEQ. This CDR3 reads CASSQTIGTGGYEQYF. The CDR3 DNA reads TGTGCCAGCAGCCAAACAATAGGGACAGGGGGCTACGAGCAGTACTTC.

This clonotype was detected many times. The genes are TRBV6-4 and TRBJ2-3; 8 nucleotides match TRBD1. From germline, CDR1 is MRHNA and CDR2 SNTAGT. The CDR3 covers 15 residues. Trimming removed 2 bases from V and 4 bases from J; junction bases left unmatched: 5. DNA for the CDR3: TGTGCCAGCAGTGACGCAGGGGGCAGTGCAGATACGCAGTATTTT. Protein sequence: CASSDAGGSADTQYF.

This clonotype was detected many times. This chain links TRBV12-3 or TRBV12-4 with TRBJ2-1; 9 positions match TRBD2. The CDR3 loop spans 15 amino acids. Trimming cost V 6 bases and J 15 bases; bases outside gene matches: 18. The CDR3 DNA sequence: TGTGCCAGCAGGACTACCGGGACTAGCTCCCTTCGGCGGTTCTTC. The encoded protein is CASRTTGTSSLRRFF.

This chain joins TRBV20-1 and TRBJ1-3; the D gene is possibly TRBD1 (6 bases). CDR3 length equals 14 residues. Germline assignment: CDR1 DFQATT and CDR2 SNEGSKA (reference sequence). V lost 1 base to trimming and J lost 0 bases, with 7 bases between them. The CDR3 sequence is CSARVGGSGNTIYF. CDR3 coding DNA: TGCAGTGCTAGAGTAGGGGGCTCTGGAAACACCATATATTTT.

V gene TRBV20-1 combines with J gene TRBJ2-5; D is uncertain. Germline V gene sequence: CDR1 DFQATT, CDR2 SNEGSKA (reference sequence). V was cut by 4 bases and J by 3 bases, with 6 bases left in between. The CDR3 runs 11 residues. For the CDR3, the DNA is TGCAGTGCTACCCCCAAAGAGACCCAGTACTTC. Protein product: CSATPKETQYF.